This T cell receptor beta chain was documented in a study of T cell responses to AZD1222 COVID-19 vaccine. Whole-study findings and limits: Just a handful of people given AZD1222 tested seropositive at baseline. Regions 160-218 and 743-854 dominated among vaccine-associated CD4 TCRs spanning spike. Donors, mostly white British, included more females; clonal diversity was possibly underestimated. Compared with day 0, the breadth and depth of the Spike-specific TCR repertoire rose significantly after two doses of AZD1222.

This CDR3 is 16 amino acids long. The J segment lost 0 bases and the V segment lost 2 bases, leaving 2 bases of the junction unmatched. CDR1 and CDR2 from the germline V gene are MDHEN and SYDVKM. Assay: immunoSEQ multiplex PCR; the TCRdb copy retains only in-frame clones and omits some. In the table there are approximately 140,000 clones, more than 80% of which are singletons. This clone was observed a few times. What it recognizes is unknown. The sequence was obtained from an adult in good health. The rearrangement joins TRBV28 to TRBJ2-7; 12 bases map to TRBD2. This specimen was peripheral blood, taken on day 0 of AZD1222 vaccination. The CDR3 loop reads CASSLLAGGPSYEQYF. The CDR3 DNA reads TGTGCCAGCAGTTTACTAGCGGGAGGGCCCTCCTACGAGCAGTACTTC.